The rows below give T cell receptor beta chains drawn from one sample of a study of blood T cell repertoires in COVID-19. Clones were read by immunoSEQ multiplex PCR, and TCRdb kept only the in-frame ones, dropping some. The sample records fewer than 150,000 clones, about 86% being singletons. Input material: peripheral blood. The receptors originated from a human donor in a cohort sampled during active COVID-19. CDR3s include the opening cysteine and the closing phenylalanine or tryptophan. The D gene is left open where the match is weak. Size is omitted from some rows. Given values are once, few, many or a class for expanded clones.

clone_size,v_call,j_call,d_call,cdr3_nt,cdr3_aa
.,TRBV3-1/TRBV3-2,TRBJ1-1,TRBD1,TGTGCCAGCAGCTCTATGGCAGGGACAGGGGGAGTTAACACTGAAGCTTTCTTT,CASSSMAGTGGVNTEAFF
.,TRBV19,TRBJ1-5,.,TGTGCCAGTAGTATCGGGGCGCGGGGAGCTTGGGATCAGCCCCAGCATTTT,CASSIGARGAWDQPQHF
.,TRBV11-2,TRBJ2-7,.,TGTGCCAGCAGCTTAGATCGGTGGCAGGTCTACGAGCAGTACTTC,CASSLDRWQVYEQYF
.,TRBV5-1,TRBJ2-1,.,TGCGCCAGCAGCTTGGCCCACAAAGGGGATGAGCAGTTCTTC,CASSLAHKGDEQFF
once,TRBV18,TRBJ2-1,TRBD2,TGTGCCAGCTCACCCCCGGGTGGGACTAGCGGGGGTCTCTACAATGAGCAGTTCTTC,CASSPPGGTSGGLYNEQFF
few,TRBV27,TRBJ1-1,TRBD1,TGTGCCAGCACCCGACAGGGCGGGACTGAAGCTTTCTTT,CASTRQGGTEAFF
.,TRBV5-1,TRBJ2-3,TRBD2,TGCGCCAGCAGCAGGGGCGGGGGGCCTGGCGCAGATACGCAGTATTTT,CASSRGGGPGADTQYF
few,TRBV27,TRBJ1-2,.,TGTGCCAGCAGTTCCCAATCCAGAGGTGGCTACACCTTC,CASSSQSRGGYTF
.,TRBV7-3,TRBJ1-2,.,TGTGCCAGCAGCCCCCAGTCAGCGCCTTATGGCTACACCTTC,CASSPQSAPYGYTF
.,TRBV5-1,TRBJ2-3,.,TGCGCCAGCAGCTTAGTGGGCGGGCTCACAGATACGCAGTATTTT,CASSLVGGLTDTQYF
.,TRBV2,TRBJ1-3,TRBD1,TGTGCCAGCCGAACTACAGGGGCTGGAAACACCATATATTTT,CASRTTGAGNTIYF
.,TRBV10-3,TRBJ2-3,.,TGTGCCATCAGTCTACAATTTTTGGAGGGTAAGACAGATACGCAGTATTTT,CAISLQFLEGKTDTQYF
once,TRBV28,TRBJ1-5,.,TGTGCCAGCATTAACAGGCCCCCCAATCAGCCCCAGCATTTT,CASINRPPNQPQHF
.,TRBV15,TRBJ2-7,TRBD1,TGTGCCACCAGCAACCCGGGACAGTCCTACGAGCAGTACTTC,CATSNPGQSYEQYF
.,TRBV12-5,TRBJ2-2,TRBD1,TGTGCTAGTGGTTTGGCCCCGGCTGGGACAGCGAACACCGGGGAGCTGTTTTTT,CASGLAPAGTANTGELFF
.,TRBV9,TRBJ1-2,TRBD1,TGTGCCAGCAGCGTATTACAGGGGGCAGGGCCTTTGGGCTACACCTTC,CASSVLQGAGPLGYTF
.,TRBV12-3/TRBV12-4,TRBJ2-7,.,TGTGCCATCATGAGCCAGGGGCGCTTCGAGCAGTACTTC,CAIMSQGRFEQYF
once,TRBV19,TRBJ1-5,.,TGTGCCAGTAGTACCCAGGGTAGGAGCAATCAGCCCCAGCATTTT,CASSTQGRSNQPQHF
.,TRBV19,TRBJ1-1,.,TGTGCCAGTACCGACAGAAACACTGAAGCTTTCTTT,CASTDRNTEAFF
once,TRBV29-1,TRBJ2-3,.,TGCAGCGTTGAATCGAAACGGGATACGCAGTATTTT,CSVESKRDTQYF
.,TRBV5-1,TRBJ2-7,TRBD1,TGCGCCAGCAGCTTTGAAACAGGGGGTTCCTACGAGCAGTACTTC,CASSFETGGSYEQYF
.,TRBV28,TRBJ2-3,TRBD2,TGTGCCAGCAGTCACCAGCGGGGGAGCACAGATACGCAGTATTTT,CASSHQRGSTDTQYF
.,TRBV27,TRBJ2-2,.,TGTGCCAGCAGTCTAACGGGCGGGGAGCTGTTTTTT,CASSLTGGELFF
.,TRBV14,TRBJ1-1,.,TGTGCCAGCAGCGCTCAGGGTTACACTGAAGCTTTCTTT,CASSAQGYTEAFF
.,TRBV7-9,TRBJ1-1,TRBD1,TGTGCCAGCAGCTTCGGGACAGAGAGAACTTTCTTT,CASSFGTERTFF
.,TRBV2,TRBJ2-2,TRBD2,TGTGCCAGCAGTCTAGGGACTAGCGGGGGCCCGAACACCGGGGAGCTGTTTTTT,CASSLGTSGGPNTGELFF
.,TRBV5-4,TRBJ2-3,.,TGTGCCAGCAGCTTGGCAAGCGTTGCAGATACGCAGTATTTT,CASSLASVADTQYF
few,TRBV7-9,TRBJ1-6,.,TGTGCCAGCAGCTTAGGTGCCAGGGGTTCAAATTCACCCCTCCACTTT,CASSLGARGSNSPLHF
.,TRBV7-3,TRBJ1-2,.,TGTGCCAGCAGCTCCACACCGGGACTTAGCCATGGCTACACCTTC,CASSSTPGLSHGYTF
.,TRBV7-9,TRBJ1-6,.,TGTGCCAGCAGTAGGACAGCAAGTAATTCACCCCTCCACTTT,CASSRTASNSPLHF
.,TRBV21-1,TRBJ2-5,.,TGTGCCAGCAGCATTCGCCGGGACAGGTCCTTCGAAGAGACCCAGTACTTC,CASSIRRDRSFEETQYF
.,TRBV6-5,TRBJ1-2,.,TGTGCCAGCCGTTCTACCCCAGAAACGTTGACAGGCTACACCTTC,CASRSTPETLTGYTF
.,TRBV7-2,TRBJ2-6,.,TGTGCCAGCAGCTTGAGCGGATCCTACTTATACTCTGGGGCCAACGTCCTGACTTTC,CASSLSGSYLYSGANVLTF
.,TRBV19,TRBJ1-1,TRBD1,TGTGCCAGTAGTCAAGGACAGGGGGTTGCAGCTTTCTTT,CASSQGQGVAAFF
.,TRBV7-2,TRBJ1-1,TRBD1,TGTGCCAGCAGCGGGACAGGGGGCGGGGGCACTGAAGCTTTCTTT,CASSGTGGGGTEAFF
.,TRBV7-3,TRBJ2-3,TRBD2,TGTGCCAGCAGCCCTCCCCGGGGGGGAAGCCCAGATACGCAGTATTTT,CASSPPRGGSPDTQYF
.,TRBV5-1,TRBJ2-5,.,TGCGCCAGCAGCTTGGGACAACAAGAGACCCAGTACTTC,CASSLGQQETQYF
.,TRBV27,TRBJ1-5,.,TGTGCCAGCAGGAGGGGGGGGGATCAGCCCCAGCATTTT,CASRRGGDQPQHF
.,TRBV12-3/TRBV12-4,TRBJ1-2,.,TGTGCCTCCCGGGGGTTCTATGGCTACACCTTC,CASRGFYGYTF
.,TRBV6-5,TRBJ1-6,.,TGTGCCAGCAGTTTAAACAGGGAATCACCCCTCCACTTT,CASSLNRESPLHF
.,TRBV7-3,TRBJ1-2,TRBD1,TGTGCCAGCAGCCGTAGCAACAGGGGAGTCCAAGGCTACACCTTC,CASSRSNRGVQGYTF
few,TRBV7-2,TRBJ2-7,.,TGTGCCAGCAGCGATAGCACGGACTACGAGCAGTACTTC,CASSDSTDYEQYF
.,TRBV6-6,TRBJ2-5,TRBD2,TGTGCCAGCAGCATCACCCCCGCTAGCGGGGGGCCAAAAAGGTACCAAGAGACCCAGTACTTC,CASSITPASGGPKRYQETQYF
.,TRBV3-1/TRBV3-2,TRBJ2-5,.,TGTGCCAGCAGCCATCCCCCCGGGGTCGGAGAGACCCAGTACTTC,CASSHPPGVGETQYF
.,TRBV19,TRBJ1-5,.,TGTGCCAGCCTGAGCCCTGGGAGTGGGAATCAGCCCCAGCATTTT,CASLSPGSGNQPQHF
.,TRBV5-1,TRBJ2-5,TRBD1,TGCGCCAGCAGCTTGGCATACAGGGGGCAAGAGACCCAGTACTTC,CASSLAYRGQETQYF
.,TRBV9,TRBJ1-1,TRBD1,TGTGCCAGCAGCGTAGGACAGGGGATGAACACTGAAGCTTTCTTT,CASSVGQGMNTEAFF
.,TRBV4-1,TRBJ1-5,TRBD1,TGCGCCAGCAGCCGGGACAGGGGGATTCAGCCCCAGCATTTT,CASSRDRGIQPQHF
.,TRBV5-4,TRBJ2-1,TRBD2,TGTGCCAGCAGCCCCGGGACTAGCGGGGTTGGCGAGCAGTTCTTC,CASSPGTSGVGEQFF
.,TRBV5-1,TRBJ2-3,TRBD1,TGCGCCAGCAGCTTTTCGACAGGGGGCGCCGGAGGCAGCACAGATACGCAGTATTTT,CASSFSTGGAGGSTDTQYF
.,TRBV19,TRBJ2-3,TRBD1,TGTGCCAGTAGGGACAGGGCGACAGATACGCAGTATTTT,CASRDRATDTQYF
.,TRBV3-1/TRBV3-2,TRBJ2-4,TRBD1,TGTGCCAGCAGCCTTCGGACAGGGGATTCGAGAAACATTCAGTACTTC,CASSLRTGDSRNIQYF
once,TRBV3-1/TRBV3-2,TRBJ1-1,.,TGTGCCAGCAGCCAAGATTCCCCAGGACAACCTAACACTGAAGCTTTCTTT,CASSQDSPGQPNTEAFF
.,TRBV27,TRBJ2-7,TRBD2,TGTGCCAGCAGTCGGAGCGGGGGTCCCTACGAGCAGTACTTC,CASSRSGGPYEQYF
few,TRBV6-4,TRBJ1-2,.,TGTGCCAGCAGTGACTCATACCGGTCGGACAAGAACTATGGCTACACCTTC,CASSDSYRSDKNYGYTF